These 31 T cell receptor beta chains were sequenced from one sample in a study of shared clonotypes between healthy human individuals. Method: immunoSEQ multiplex PCR; TCRdb's copy keeps in-frame clones and lacks some. The sample shows about 380,000 clones, approximately 96% of them seen only once. Sequencing was performed on memory CD8+ T cells sorted from blood. Subset: CD45RO+ cells pooled with CCR7-negative TemRA cells. The receptors were gathered from a young man in good health.

The chain joins TRBV19 to TRBJ1-2; D gene unclear. V was trimmed by 7 bases and J by 4 bases, leaving 16 bases between them. Looked up from germline, CDR1 is LNHDA and CDR2 is SQIVND (reference sequence). The length of the CDR3 is 14 residues. CDR3 region: CASTESPRTYGYTF. In DNA, the CDR3 is TGTGCCAGTACCGAGTCGCCCCGGACCTATGGCTACACCTTC.

The DNA of the CDR3 is TGCGCCAGCAGCCAAAATACCGGGACAGGGAACGAGCAGTACTTC. This sequence encodes CASSQNTGTGNEQYF. The chain uses TRBV4-1 and TRBJ2-7; TRBD1 matches 9 bases. Per the germline V gene, CDR1 is MGHRA and CDR2 is YSYEKL. The CDR3 totals 15 residues. Trimming took 2 bases from V and 5 from J; bases not matched to a gene: 7.

The chain couples TRBV4-2 to TRBJ2-1; 13 bases agree with TRBD2. Trimming removed 1 base from V and 3 bases from J; junction bases left unmatched: 6. This CDR3 region has 18 residues. Germline lookup yields CDR1 LGHNA and CDR2 YNFKEQ. The CDR3 region has the DNA TGTGCCAGCAGCCAAGCCCGACTAGCGGGAGGTGACTACAATGAGCAGTTCTTC. Translated: CASSQARLAGGDYNEQFF.

The chain employs TRBV4-1 and TRBJ2-4, with D unclear. V lost 1 base and J lost 0, with 16 bases in between. This CDR3 contains 18 residues. Germline lookup yields CDR1 MGHRA and CDR2 YSYEKL. The CDR3 DNA sequence: TGCGCCAGCAGCCAAGCCAGCCTTCTTACGTTAGCCAAAAACATTCAGTACTTC. Translating gives CASSQASLLTLAKNIQYF.

The chain has TRBV23-1 and TRBJ2-6; D assignment may be TRBD1 or TRBD2 (5 bases each). TRBV23-1 is an open reading frame whose function is uncertain. The CDR3 is made up of 17 amino acids. Trimming cost V 0 bases and J 4 bases, with 13 bases left between them. The CDR3 nucleotides read TGCGCCAGCAGTCAATCGAGAGGGACGACGGGGGCCAACGTCCTGACTTTC. Encoded protein: CASSQSRGTTGANVLTF.

The V and J genes are TRBV6-6 and TRBJ2-4, with 8 nucleotides matching TRBD1. There are 13 residues in the CDR3. V shed 9 bases and J 6 bases; nucleotides not matched to a gene: 7. Germline V gene data show CDR1 as MNHNY and CDR2 as SVGAGI (reference sequence). The CDR3 loop reads CASGTGGGNIQYF. The CDR3 DNA sequence: TGTGCCAGTGGGACAGGTGGAGGAAACATTCAGTACTTC.

The CDR3 spells CAISEARDSGNTIYF. The CDR3 bases are TGTGCCATCAGTGAGGCCCGGGACAGTGGAAACACCATATATTTT. This sequence joins TRBV10-3 and TRBJ1-3, with 7 bases that match TRBD1. Germline values: CDR1 ENHRY, CDR2 SYGVKD. CDR3 length: 15 amino acids. J gave up 3 bases and V 2 bases, and 4 bases lay outside the gene matches.

This clone showed up just once. The chain couples TRBV5-6 to TRBJ1-6, with 7 positions matching TRBD1. There are 15 residues in the CDR3. Germline V gives CDR1 SGHDT, CDR2 YYEEEE. V shed 2 bases, J shed 4 bases, and the junction held 3 bases outside the gene matches. This CDR3 reads CASSFRQGYNSPLHF. The DNA for the CDR3 is TGTGCCAGCAGCTTCCGACAGGGATATAATTCACCCCTCCACTTT.

The chain recombines TRBV15 with TRBJ2-7; TRBD2 is a possible D gene (5 bases). Trimming removed 0 bases at V and 3 bases at J, with 12 bases between. There are 15 residues in the CDR3. CDR1 LNHNV and CDR2 YYDKDF come from the germline V gene (reference sequence). CDR3 sequence (DNA): TGTGCCACCAGCAGAGATAGGAGCGGTTTCTACGAGCAGTACTTC. This translates into CATSRDRSGFYEQYF.

This chain connects TRBV28 to TRBJ1-2; 8 bases are a match to TRBD1. Germline lookup yields CDR1 MDHEN and CDR2 SYDVKM. The ends lost 5 bases at V and 3 bases at J; junction bases unmatched: 11. This CDR3 spans 16 amino acids. The CDR3 DNA follows: TGTGCCAGCAGTCCAATTGGGACAGGCTTTGACTATGGCTACACCTTC. Amino acid sequence: CASSPIGTGFDYGYTF.

For this clone: The sample has other DNA sequences that encode this CDR3 too. As DNA, the CDR3 is TGCGCCAGCAGCTTAGCAGGGGGCGCCTACAATGAGCAGTTCTTC. It yields the protein CASSLAGGAYNEQFF. The rearrangement uses TRBV5-1 and TRBJ2-1; 8 nucleotides line up with TRBD1. Germline trimming cut 2 bases from V and 2 bases from J; bases unmatched to any gene: 3. CDR1 is SGHRS, CDR2 YFSETQ, per germline. The CDR3 has 15 amino acids.

The chain joins TRBV4-1 to TRBJ2-7; TRBD1 matches 9 bases. V trimming: 3 bases; J trimming: 3 bases; junction bases outside the gene matches: 3. CDR1 and CDR2 (germline): MGHRA, YSYEKL. The CDR3 totals 14 residues. CDR3 residues: CASSHSTGGYEQYF. CDR3 DNA: TGCGCCAGCAGCCATTCGACAGGGGGCTACGAGCAGTACTTC.

The rearrangement uses TRBV5-1 and TRBJ2-7, with a tentative D call TRBD1 (6 bases). The CDR3 contains 15 residues. CDR1 is SGHRS and CDR2 is YFSETQ in the germline V gene. Trimming stripped 1 base from V and 5 bases from J, with 16 bases between. CDR3 in DNA: TGCGCCAGCAGCTTGTTTCGGACAGACTCTAACGAGCAGTACTTC. It yields the protein CASSLFRTDSNEQYF.

The chain is built from TRBV21-1 and TRBJ2-1; the D call TRBD2 from the table was never checked on the DNA. TRBV21-1 has pseudogene status. This CDR3 comprises 16 residues. The CDR3 loop is CASSKTTSGLTGEQFF. The CDR3 DNA reads TGTGCCAGCAGCAAGACGACTAGCGGCCTTACAGGGGAGCAGTTCTTC.

On this clone itself: Other DNA sequences in this specimen translate into the identical CDR3. The rearrangement joins TRBV9 to TRBJ2-7, with 8 bases fitting TRBD2. The CDR3 extends over 17 amino acids. V dropped 0 bases and J dropped 2; count of bases not matched to a gene: 10. Germline CDR1 reads SGDLS; CDR2 reads YYNGEE. The CDR3 region is CASSVGAGGGSAYEQYF. Here the CDR3 DNA reads TGTGCCAGCAGCGTAGGTGCGGGAGGAGGCAGCGCCTACGAGCAGTACTTC. Based on the CDR3 plus reference TRBV9 and TRBJ2-7, the full variable domain is DSGVTQTPKHLITATGQRVTLRCSPRSGDLSVYWYQQSLDQGLQFLIQYYNGEERAKGNILERFSAQQFPDLHSELNLSSLELGDSALYFCASSVGAGGGSAYEQYFGPGTRLTVT.

The chain uses TRBV7-9 and TRBJ1-5; 12 bases fit TRBD1. Germline V CDR1 and CDR2: SEHNR, FQNEAQ (reference sequence). With 4 bases clipped from V and 7 bases from J, the junction kept 11 bases outside the gene matches. CDR3 length equals 17 residues. Written as DNA, the CDR3 is TGTGCCAGCAGCTCGGACCGGGACAGGGGGCAGGGACAGCCCCAGCATTTT. Translating it yields CASSSDRDRGQGQPQHF. The full variable domain, completed using reference TRBV7-9 and TRBJ1-5, is DTGVSQNPRHKITKRGQNVTFRCDPISEHNRLYWYRQTLGQGPEFLTYFQNEAQLEKSRLLSDRFSAERPKGSFSTLEIQRTEQGDSAMYLCASSSDRDRGQGQPQHFGDGTRLSIL.

V is TRBV28 and J is TRBJ1-1; 9 positions agree with TRBD1. Germline values: CDR1 MDHEN, CDR2 SYDVKM. The CDR3 contains 18 residues. The trim removed 5 bases at V and 1 base at J, leaving 14 bases unmatched. The CDR3 loop is CASSLQLPGQGGNTEAFF. In nucleotides, the CDR3 is TGTGCCAGCAGTCTTCAGTTGCCGGGACAGGGTGGGAACACTGAAGCTTTCTTT.

This sequence joins TRBV11-2 and TRBJ2-3; 8 nucleotides agree with TRBD2. The ends lost 5 bases at V and 0 bases at J; junction bases unmatched: 4. The germline V gene has CDR1 SGHAT and CDR2 FQNNGV. The CDR3 is 15 amino acids. The CDR3 here is CASSRTSSSTDTQYF. The CDR3 DNA is TGTGCCAGCAGCCGGACTAGCTCTAGCACAGATACGCAGTATTTT. The whole variable domain, filled in from reference TRBV11-2 and TRBJ2-3, reads EAGVAQSPRYKIIEKRQSVAFWCNPISGHATLYWYQQILGQGPKLLIQFQNNGVVDDSQLPKDRFSAERLKGVDSTLKIQPAKLEDSAVYLCASSRTSSSTDTQYFGPGTRLTVL.

The V and J genes are TRBV9 and TRBJ1-1; D is unclear. Trimming took off 2 bases at V and 1 base at J, with 6 bases between the two ends. CDR1 and CDR2 (germline): SGDLS, YYNGEE. The CDR3 loop spans 13 amino acids. CDR3 nucleotides: TGTGCCAGCAGCGTTTATCCGAACACTGAAGCTTTCTTT. It is translated as CASSVYPNTEAFF.

This chain links TRBV28 with TRBJ1-2; D ambiguous. Trimming removed 10 bases from V and 3 bases from J, with 6 bases in between. The CDR3 consists of 10 residues. Germline V gene data show CDR1 as MDHEN and CDR2 as SYDVKM. CDR3: CATDHYGYTF. The CDR3 DNA sequence: TGTGCCACAGACCACTATGGCTACACCTTC.

The V and J genes are TRBV4-1 and TRBJ1-2; possibly TRBD1 for D (6 bases). The germline CDR1 and CDR2 sequences are MGHRA and YSYEKL. This CDR3 has 16 residues. Trimming left V 3 bases short and J 3 bases short, with 17 bases between. The CDR3 DNA is TGCGCCAGCAGCCACAAGGGGGGAGGCTTTGACTATGGCTACACCTTC. The encoded protein is CASSHKGGGFDYGYTF.

A word on this clone: Other DNA sequences in the sample encode the same CDR3. The chain is built from TRBV30 and TRBJ2-7; no reliable D call. This CDR3 has 11 residues. V was pared by 3 bases and J by 1 base, with 4 bases between. Germline-derived CDR1 and CDR2 are GTSNPN and SVGIG (reference sequence). The CDR3 protein is CAWSGSYEQYF. CDR3 DNA sequence: TGTGCCTGGAGCGGTTCCTACGAGCAGTACTTC.

The chain's CDR3 is CASSEYPPTGYSNQPQHF. For the CDR3, the DNA is TGTGCCAGCAGTGAATATCCTCCGACAGGGTATAGCAATCAGCCCCAGCATTTT. The chain employs TRBV25-1 and TRBJ1-5, with 7 bases that match TRBD1. CDR3 length: 18 amino acids. The trim removed 0 bases at V and 0 bases at J, leaving 8 bases unmatched. Germline CDR1 is MGHDK and CDR2 is SYGVNS. Using reference TRBV25-1 and TRBJ1-5 for the parts outside the CDR3, the full variable domain is EADIYQTPRYLVIGTGKKITLECSQTMGHDKMYWYQQDPGMELHLIHYSYGVNSTEKGDLSSESTVSRIRTEHFPLTLESARPSHTSQYLCASSEYPPTGYSNQPQHFGDGTRLSIL.

The chain uses TRBV10-2 and TRBJ1-1; D is unclear. Germline V gene sequence: CDR1 WSHSY, CDR2 SAAADI. Trimming cost V 5 bases and J 1 base, with 8 bases left between them. This CDR3 is 13 amino acids long. The CDR3 sequence is CASSPGRNTEAFF. The CDR3 bases are TGCGCCAGCAGTCCAGGAAGGAACACTGAAGCTTTCTTT.

The chain couples TRBV5-5 to TRBJ2-7; 7 bases line up with TRBD2. In germline, CDR1 is SGHKS, CDR2 YYEKEE (reference sequence). The CDR3 is 15 residues long. The V segment lost 1 base and the J segment 7 bases; nucleotides outside the gene matches: 11. The CDR3 reads CASSLYGGIKREQYF. The DNA of the CDR3 is TGTGCCAGCAGCTTGTACGGGGGGATTAAGAGGGAGCAGTACTTC.

The V call is TRBV2, the J call TRBJ2-7; tentative D call: TRBD2 (5 bases). Germline V gene lookup returns CDR1 SNHLY and CDR2 FYNNEI. The CDR3 extends over 16 amino acids. The V gene lost 5 bases and the J gene lost 0 bases, with 17 bases spanning the gap. In DNA, the CDR3 is TGTGCCAGCAGTTGGAGCCAACTAGTTCCCTCCTACGAGCAGTACTTC. It encodes CASSWSQLVPSYEQYF.

The chain couples TRBV6-5 to TRBJ2-7; 8 bases align to TRBD1. The germline V gene encodes CDR1 MNHEY and CDR2 SVGAGI. V trimming: 6 bases; J trimming: 2 bases; junction bases outside the gene matches: 9. The CDR3 consists of 15 residues. CDR3 DNA: TGTGCCAGCAGGGATCCCGGGACAGGAACCTACGAGCAGTACTTC. Protein sequence: CASRDPGTGTYEQYF.

This chain uses TRBV5-1 with TRBJ2-7; 14 bases match TRBD2. With 4 bases clipped from V and 3 bases from J, the junction kept 0 bases outside the gene matches. The CDR3 has 14 amino acids. Germline-derived CDR1 and CDR2 are SGHRS and YFSETQ. The CDR3 DNA reads as TGCGCCAGCAGCGGGACTAGCGGGAGCTACGAGCAGTACTTC. Its protein product is CASSGTSGSYEQYF.

This clone appeared a single time. The rearrangement links TRBV19 to TRBJ2-1, with D tentatively TRBD1 or TRBD2 (5 bases each). With 4 bases removed from V and 10 bases from J, the gap between germline ends came to 17 bases. This CDR3 comprises 14 residues. Germline CDR1 and CDR2: LNHDA and SQIVND (reference sequence). CDR3 DNA sequence: TGTGCCAGTAGTAACATCGGGGCAGGGCACGAGCAGTTCTTC. Protein sequence: CASSNIGAGHEQFF. The full variable domain, in which reference TRBV19 and TRBJ2-1 provide the parts outside the CDR3, is DGGITQSPKYLFRKEGQNVTLSCEQNLNHDAMYWYRQDPGQGLRLIYYSQIVNDFQKGDIAEGYSVSREKKESFPLTVTSAQKNPTAFYLCASSNIGAGHEQFFGPGTRLTVL.

The V call is TRBV5-1, the J call TRBJ2-7, with 8 bases that match TRBD1. Germline values: CDR1 SGHRS, CDR2 YFSETQ. There are 14 residues in the CDR3. V was clipped by 0 bases and J by 3 bases; unmatched bases: 2. The CDR3, as DNA: TGCGCCAGCAGCTTGGTTACAGGGGGCTACGAGCAGTACTTC. Encoded protein: CASSLVTGGYEQYF.

The V call is TRBV7-9, the J call TRBJ2-3; 8 positions match TRBD1. V gave up 6 bases and J gave up 0 bases; unmatched junction bases: 8. The germline V gene has CDR1 SEHNR and CDR2 FQNEAQ (reference sequence). CDR3 length: 16 amino acids. Here the CDR3 DNA reads TGTGCCAGCAGTTGGACAGGGCTCCCTAGCACAGATACGCAGTATTTT. This sequence encodes CASSWTGLPSTDTQYF.